This entry lists 2 T cell receptor beta chains sequenced from one sample in a study of cytomegalovirus exposure and HLA in healthy donors. The PCR had 60 Vbeta and 13 Jbeta primers. Libraries were prepared by immunoSEQ multiplex PCR; TCRdb keeps only in-frame clonotypes and omits some of them. The sample lists 90,000 to 110,000 clones, nearly 70% occurring once. The sample was PBMCs. These receptors came from a woman in her seventies in good health and CMV-seropositive.

The chain recombines TRBV4-1 with TRBJ1-1, with 9 bases fitting TRBD1. Trimming cost V 4 bases and J 4 bases; bases outside gene matches: 4. The CDR3 is 14 residues long. Germline CDR1 and CDR2: MGHRA and YSYEKL. In DNA form, the CDR3 reads TGCGCCAGCAGCCCTCGACAGGGGGGCACTGAAGCTTTCTTT. It yields the protein CASSPRQGGTEAFF.

The rearrangement uses TRBV7-8 and TRBJ2-3, with 7 bases matching TRBD2. Germline assignment: CDR1 SGHVS and CDR2 FQNEAQ. This CDR3 comprises 16 residues. The ends lost 1 base at V and 3 bases at J; junction bases unmatched: 7. The CDR3 sequence: CASSLGVSGLTDTQYF. The CDR3 bases are TGTGCCAGCAGCTTAGGAGTTAGCGGGTTGACAGATACGCAGTATTTT.